These 20 T cell receptor beta chains were all obtained from the same sample, sequenced in a study of T cells in narcolepsy. Only in-frame clones appear in the TCRdb table, and some are missing; sequencing was by immunoSEQ multiplex PCR. The table lists over 30,000 clones, around 80% of them singletons. Sequenced sample: CD45RA- memory CD4+ T cells from PBMCs. The origin of the receptors is a human donor with narcolepsy.

The chain links TRBV6-1 to TRBJ1-5, with D possibly being TRBD1 (5 bases). The CDR3 is made up of 15 amino acids. V was clipped by 3 bases and J by 2 bases, with 11 bases between them. Looked up from germline, CDR1 is MNHNS and CDR2 is SASEGT. CDR3 sequence (DNA): TGTGCCAGCAGTGATCCAGGGCTCGGCAATCAGCCCCAGCATTTT. Amino acids: CASSDPGLGNQPQHF.

This clone was detected only once. The rearrangement links TRBV28 to TRBJ1-6, with TRBD1 matching 7 bases. The CDR3 sequence is 15 residues long. CDR1 is MDHEN, CDR2 SYDVKM, per germline. The V segment lost 6 bases and the J segment 9 bases; nucleotides outside the gene matches: 11. The CDR3 DNA sequence: TGTGCCAGCAGCCTCGGGCAGGGGGGTGGTTCACCCCTCCACTTT. Amino acid sequence: CASSLGQGGGSPLHF.

The chain combines TRBV7-8 with TRBJ1-2; D perhaps matches TRBD1 (6 bases). V was pared by 1 base and J by 8 bases, with 11 bases between. This CDR3 is 13 amino acids long. Germline CDR1 SGHVS, CDR2 FQNEAQ. Written as DNA, the CDR3 is TGTGCCAGCAGCTTAGGCAGGGGCGAGGGCTACACCTTC. It translates to CASSLGRGEGYTF. Based on the CDR3 plus reference TRBV7-8 and TRBJ1-2, the full variable domain is GAGVSQSPRYKVAKRGQDVALRCDPISGHVSLFWYQQALGQGPEFLTYFQNEAQLDKSGLPSDRFFAERPEGSVSTLKIQRTQQEDSAVYLCASSLGRGEGYTFGSGTRLTVV.

Comment on this clone: Other DNA sequences within the sample encode an identical CDR3. V is TRBV4-1 and J is TRBJ1-5; no clear D. CDR1 MGHRA and CDR2 YSYEKL come from the germline V gene. The CDR3 extends over 15 amino acids. Between the trimmed V and J ends, which lost 0 bases and 3 bases, there was a span of 9 bases. The CDR3 DNA reads as TGCGCCAGCAGCCAAGATCGGGAAACCAATCAGCCCCAGCATTTT. This codes for CASSQDRETNQPQHF.

This clone is a singleton in its sample. The V and J genes are TRBV4-2 and TRBJ2-3; no definite D call. V dropped 1 base and J dropped 6 bases, with 8 bases sitting between them. Germline loops: CDR1 LGHNA, CDR2 YNFKEQ. This CDR3 has 13 residues. The CDR3 sequence is CASSQGPGDTQYF. The CDR3 nucleotides are TGTGCCAGCAGCCAAGGCCCCGGTGATACGCAGTATTTT.

The chain joins TRBV28 to TRBJ2-7; 9 bases agree with TRBD2. The CDR3 has 14 residues. CDR1 is MDHEN, CDR2 SYDVKM, per germline. J gave up 5 bases and V 7 bases, and 9 bases lay outside the gene matches. The CDR3 DNA reads TGTGCCAGCACCCAAAGCGGGGGGATAAACGAGCAGTACTTC. Its translation is CASTQSGGINEQYF.

This chain links TRBV28 with TRBJ1-5; D remains ambiguous. Germline V gives CDR1 MDHEN, CDR2 SYDVKM. V was cut by 6 bases and J by 4 bases, with 13 bases left in between. The CDR3 loop spans 14 amino acids. This CDR3 is CASSTGAQNQPQHF. In nucleotides, the CDR3 is TGTGCCAGCAGCACCGGAGCACAAAATCAGCCCCAGCATTTT.

This rearrangement joins TRBV18 to TRBJ2-1; D is perhaps TRBD1 (5 bases). CDR3 size: 17 residues. Germline assignment: CDR1 KGHSH and CDR2 LQKENI. Trimming took 6 bases from V and 1 from J, leaving 19 bases between them. In DNA, the CDR3 is TGTGCCAGCTCCCGCCTGTCTCAGGGTTATTCCTACAATGAGCAGTTCTTC. This translates into CASSRLSQGYSYNEQFF. Using reference TRBV18 and TRBJ2-1 for the parts outside the CDR3, the full variable domain is NAGVMQNPRHLVRRRGQEARLRCSPMKGHSHVYWYRQLPEEGLKFMVYLQKENIIDESGMPKERFSAEFPKEGPSILRIQQVVRGDSAAYFCASSRLSQGYSYNEQFFGPGTRLTVL.

This rearrangement joins TRBV5-4 to TRBJ2-1; TRBD2 matches 11 bases. Germline V gene data show CDR1 as SGHNT and CDR2 as YYREEE (reference sequence). The CDR3 covers 15 residues. V lost 4 bases to trimming and J lost 5 bases; unmatched junction nucleotides: 5. The CDR3 is CASSLPSGGNNEQFF. CDR3 in DNA: TGTGCCAGCAGCCTACCTAGCGGGGGGAACAATGAGCAGTTCTTC.

The J gene is TRBJ1-5, the V gene TRBV30, with 7 bases matching TRBD1. This CDR3 is 13 amino acids long. V lost 5 bases, J lost 6 bases, and 7 bases stayed unmatched. Per the germline V gene, CDR1 is GTSNPN and CDR2 is SVGIG (reference sequence). This chain's CDR3 is CAWDRARGQPQHF. In nucleotides, the CDR3 is TGTGCCTGGGACAGGGCGCGCGGTCAGCCCCAGCATTTT.

The chain has TRBV7-9 and TRBJ2-1; 7 positions agree with TRBD2. CDR3 size: 14 residues. Germline trimming cut 3 bases from V and 6 bases from J; bases unmatched to any gene: 5. Germline CDR1 and CDR2: SEHNR and FQNEAQ (reference sequence). The CDR3 nucleotides read TGTGCCAGCAGCTTGTCCGGGACTACCAATGAGCAGTTCTTC. This sequence encodes CASSLSGTTNEQFF.

This clone has just a few counts. Written as DNA, the CDR3 is TGTGCCAGCAGCATAGGGACGACATACGAGCAGTACTTC. It codes for CASSIGTTYEQYF. The chain uses TRBV7-3 and TRBJ2-7, with D perhaps assigned TRBD1 or TRBD2 (5 bases each). CDR1 and CDR2 from the germline V gene are SGHTA and FQGTGA. The CDR3 extends over 13 amino acids. Trimming cost V 5 bases and J 4 bases, with 12 bases left between them.

This clone was found a few times. The J gene is TRBJ1-3, the V gene TRBV2; D unresolved. The CDR3 spans 11 residues. V was pared by 5 bases and J by 4 bases, with 3 bases between. In germline, CDR1 is SNHLY, CDR2 FYNNEI. The CDR3 DNA sequence: TGTGCCAGCAGTCAGGGAAACACCATATATTTT. Translating gives CASSQGNTIYF. Using reference TRBV2 and TRBJ1-3 for the parts outside the CDR3, the full variable domain is EPEVTQTPSHQVTQMGQEVILRCVPISNHLYFYWYRQILGQKVEFLVSFYNNEISEKSEIFDDQFSVERPDGSNFTLKIRSTKLEDSAMYFCASSQGNTIYFGEGSWLTVV.

This rearrangement joins TRBV29-1 to TRBJ1-1; D not certain. Germline V gene sequence: CDR1 SQVTM, CDR2 ANQGSEA. This CDR3 is built from 11 residues. The V gene lost 4 bases and the J gene lost 1 base, with 4 bases spanning the gap. The CDR3 loop reads CSVAENTEAFF. The CDR3 DNA sequence: TGCAGCGTTGCCGAGAACACTGAAGCTTTCTTT.

This sequence joins TRBV29-1 and TRBJ2-3; perhaps TRBD2 as D (5 bases). The CDR3 contains 16 residues. V was pared by 6 bases and J by 2 bases, with 21 bases between. In germline, CDR1 is SQVTM, CDR2 ANQGSEA. CDR3 sequence (DNA): TGCAGCGTCGCGGGCGAGGATTCCGAATTCACAGATACGCAGTATTTT. The encoded protein is CSVAGEDSEFTDTQYF.

The rearrangement joins TRBV7-9 to TRBJ1-2; 12 nucleotides align to TRBD1. The CDR3 contains 14 residues. V lost 5 bases to trimming and J lost 8 bases; unmatched junction nucleotides: 6. CDR1 and CDR2 (germline): SEHNR, FQNEAQ (reference sequence). CDR3 amino acids: CASSVGQGAVGYTF. In DNA form, the CDR3 reads TGTGCCAGCAGCGTGGGACAGGGGGCGGTGGGCTACACCTTC.

The rearrangement joins TRBV7-2 to TRBJ1-4; 7 nucleotides line up with TRBD1. Losses at the gene ends were 4 bases for V and 5 bases for J; bases not matched to a gene: 7. CDR3 length equals 15 residues. From germline, CDR1 is SGHTA and CDR2 FQGNSA. The CDR3 loop is CASSYEGAANEKLFF. In DNA, the CDR3 is TGTGCCAGCAGCTACGAGGGGGCAGCGAATGAAAAACTGTTTTTT.

V and J are TRBV7-8 and TRBJ2-7; 8 bases are shared with TRBD2. The CDR3 runs to 15 residues. Germline V lookup: CDR1 SGHVS, CDR2 FQNEAQ. With 0 bases clipped from V and 6 bases from J, the junction kept 7 bases outside the gene matches. The DNA of the CDR3 is TGTGCCAGCAGCTTAGCGGAGCCAACTAGCGGCGAGCAGTACGTC. As protein: CASSLAEPTSGEQYV.

The rearrangement links TRBV10-2 to TRBJ2-5, with a tentative D call TRBD2 (6 bases). The DNA end is more similar to TRBJ2-7, so the J call may be wrong. CDR3 length: 14 residues. Per the germline V gene, CDR1 is WSHSY and CDR2 is SAAADI. CDR3 coding DNA: TGCGCCAGCAGTGATGCGGGATCGGGGCACGAGCAGTACTTC. As protein: CASSDAGSGHEQYF.

The gene calls are TRBV7-2 and TRBJ2-1; the match to TRBD2 covers 8 bases. Per germline, CDR1 SGHTA and CDR2 FQGNSA. With 5 bases clipped from V and 8 bases from J, the junction kept 14 bases outside the gene matches. The CDR3 is 16 amino acids. In nucleotides, the CDR3 is TGTGCCAGCAGCCCACGCGCGGGGGGTGGCGTGTATGAGCAGTTCTTC. Residues: CASSPRAGGGVYEQFF.